Below, one TCR beta chain is given with its context. Its antigen is undetermined. The entry originates in a study of tumor-infiltrating lymphocytes in localized non-small cell lung cancer. Study-wide background: Some samples were collected after neoadjuvant chemotherapy; smokers, never-smokers and several histologies were included. Each patient gave resected tumor and non-adjacent uninvolved lung tissue. Study-wide findings and caveats: Only some patients had TCR sequencing, depending on available tissue. Different pieces of the same tissue went to different assays, confounding technical variation with intratumor heterogeneity.

V dropped 4 bases and J dropped 5; count of bases not matched to a gene: 6. The CDR3 is 15 amino acids. Germline V CDR1 and CDR2: MNHNS, SASEGT. Here immunoSEQ multiplex PCR was the method, and the copy in TCRdb shows in-frame clones only, minus some. The sample includes under 8,000 clones, over 65% of them seen just once. This receptor was taken from a human donor with non-small cell lung cancer. Input material: lung tumor tissue. The rearrangement uses TRBV6-1 and TRBJ1-5; 9 bases are shared with TRBD1. Written as DNA, the CDR3 is TGTGCCAGCAGTGGATACCGGGACAGGGATCAGCCCCAGCATTTT. Translated, it gives CASSGYRDRDQPQHF.